This T cell receptor beta chain was observed in a study of blood T cells in healthy people across ages. Using a J-beta primer mix together with a sample-barcoded 5' primer, a second PCR was run for about 6 to 11 cycles. TCRdb processed the 5' RACE reads anew with MiXCR; each CDR3 protein has one entry. This table holds 600,000 or so distinct CDR3 sequences, about 30% found once. CDR3 length: 13 residues. Between the trimmed V and J ends, which lost 5 bases and 5 bases, there was a span of 12 bases. Per germline, CDR1 SGHVS and CDR2 FQNEAQ. Sequencing was done on a sample of blood. The origin of this receptor is a woman of 80 years or more in good health. This chain connects TRBV7-8 to TRBJ1-1; D gene ambiguous. The CDR3 nucleotides are TGTGCCAGCAGCCCCGATGAGGTTACTGAAGCTTTCTTT. This sequence encodes CASSPDEVTEAFF.